This T cell receptor beta chain was obtained from a study of shared clonotypes between healthy human individuals. J lost 3 bases, V lost 4 bases, and 13 bases had no gene match. In germline, CDR1 is KGHSH, CDR2 LQKENI. The CDR3 is 18 amino acids. Assay used: immunoSEQ multiplex PCR; TCRdb lists only in-frame clones, some missing. The table lists approximately 1.4 million clones, around 98% of them singletons. This TCR was sampled from a man aged 25-45 years in good health. This rearrangement joins TRBV18 to TRBJ1-5; TRBD1 matches at 9 bases. Sequenced input: naive CD4+ T cells sorted from blood. The subset is: CD45RA+ positively selected. The CDR3 nucleotides are TGTGCCAGCTCACTCCTGGGACAGGGCGGACCCGTCAATCAGCCCCAGCATTTT. It yields the protein CASSLLGQGGPVNQPQHF.